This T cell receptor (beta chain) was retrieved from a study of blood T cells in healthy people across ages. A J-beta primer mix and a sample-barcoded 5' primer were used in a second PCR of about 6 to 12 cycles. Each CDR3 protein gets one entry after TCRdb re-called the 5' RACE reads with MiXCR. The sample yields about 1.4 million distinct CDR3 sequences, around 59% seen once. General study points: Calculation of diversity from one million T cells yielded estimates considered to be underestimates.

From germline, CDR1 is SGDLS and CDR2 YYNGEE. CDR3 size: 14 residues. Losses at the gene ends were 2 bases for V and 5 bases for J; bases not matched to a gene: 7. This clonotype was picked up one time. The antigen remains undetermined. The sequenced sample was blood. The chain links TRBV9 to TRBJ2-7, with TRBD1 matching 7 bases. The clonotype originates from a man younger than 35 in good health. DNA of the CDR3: TGTGCCAGCAGCGTCAACAGGGGCGTGGACGAGCAGTACTTC. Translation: CASSVNRGVDEQYF.